The next 3 T cell receptor beta chains were all read from a single sample in a study of shared clonotypes between healthy human individuals. Sequenced by immunoSEQ multiplex PCR; TCRdb stores in-frame clones only, minus some. This table has roughly 2,300,000 clones, 92% appearing once. The sequenced sample consisted of naive CD4+ T cells from PBMCs. The subset denotes: CD45RA+ positively selected. These receptors were collected from a man aged 18 to 29 in good health. Some clones in this sample may be carry-over from other donors' samples.

The table lists this clone with a count of one. This sequence joins TRBV6-5 and TRBJ2-7, with 9 nucleotides matching TRBD1. V shed 8 bases, J shed 5 bases, and the junction held 10 bases outside the gene matches. Looked up from germline, CDR1 is MNHEY and CDR2 is SVGAGI. The CDR3 contains 14 residues. CDR3 amino acids: CASAGTGTSHEQYF. CDR3 nucleotides: TGTGCCAGCGCGGGGACAGGGACTTCCCACGAGCAGTACTTC.

The rearrangement uses TRBV28 and TRBJ1-5; weak D call: TRBD1 (6 bases). This CDR3 is built from 16 residues. From germline, CDR1 is MDHEN and CDR2 SYDVKM. The V gene lost 2 bases and the J gene lost 6 bases, with 17 bases spanning the gap. The CDR3 spells CASSLGGGGVFQPQHF. The CDR3 nucleotides read TGTGCCAGCAGTTTAGGGGGTGGGGGCGTGTTTCAGCCCCAGCATTTT.

The chain links TRBV6-4 to TRBJ2-3; D unresolved. Trimming took off 6 bases at V and 6 bases at J, with 19 bases between the two ends. The CDR3 is 15 residues long. Germline CDR1 and CDR2: MRHNA and SNTAGT. The CDR3: CASRSGRGPADTQYF. The CDR3 DNA reads as TGTGCCAGCAGGTCGGGTCGTGGGCCTGCGGATACGCAGTATTTT.